This T cell receptor beta chain originates from a study of blood T cells in healthy people across ages. Study results and limitations: More naive CD4+ cells and higher diversity were found in long-lived than in aged donors. With age, beta diversity per million T cells declined roughly linearly, significantly by over 35.

The authors ran a second PCR of 7 to 11 cycles using a sample-barcoded 5' primer and a J-beta primer mix. The authors tagged each cDNA molecule using a template-switch adaptor with 12 random nucleotides. TCRdb fed the 5' RACE reads into MiXCR, producing one record per CDR3 protein. The repertoire holds 800,000 or so distinct CDR3 sequences, with less than 60% as singletons. Points on this clonotype: Its specificity is unknown. Sequence at one end of the junction differs from germline and may be a read error.

There are 15 residues in the CDR3. Germline CDR1 reads MNHEY; CDR2 reads SMNVEV (reference sequence). Sequencing was done on a sample of blood. V and J are TRBV27 and TRBJ2-1; 9 positions agree with TRBD2. This TCR was sampled from a man older than 75 in good health. Here the CDR3 DNA reads TGTGCTAGCACCTCCCGACTAGCGGCTGACAATGAGCAGTTCTTC. This sequence encodes CASTSRLAADNEQFF.